The 7 T cell receptor beta chains below all came from one sample that was sequenced in a study of T cells in narcolepsy. The assay was immunoSEQ multiplex PCR, and TCRdb's table has in-frame clones only and misses some. The repertoire holds tens of thousands of clones, with roughly 85% as singletons. Material: memory (CD45RA-) CD4+ T cells from blood. The receptors derive from a human donor in good health.

Worth noting for this clone: Within the sample, other DNA sequences also encode this same CDR3. V usage is TRBV15 and J usage is TRBJ2-3; TRBD1 aligns across 7 bases. CDR1 LNHNV and CDR2 YYDKDF come from the germline V gene (reference sequence). This CDR3 is 15 amino acids long. J lost 1 base, V lost 5 bases, and 6 bases had no gene match. Written as DNA, the CDR3 is TGTGCCACCAGCCTACCGACAGGGCGCACAGATACGCAGTATTTT. Its translation is CATSLPTGRTDTQYF.

This chain connects TRBV21-1 to TRBJ1-1; the D segment call TRBD1 is taken from the table without a DNA check. TRBV21-1 represents a pseudogene. The CDR3 consists of 14 residues. DNA of the CDR3: TGTGCCAGCAGCAAACAGGGGCGGAACACTGAAGCTTTCTTT. It codes for CASSKQGRNTEAFF.

To note about this clone: Relative to the germline gene, one junction end is altered; a read error may explain this. This chain connects TRBV4-1 to TRBJ1-2, with D unresolved. The CDR3 has 15 amino acids. Germline lookup yields CDR1 MGHRA and CDR2 YSYEKL. The CDR3 region is CASSQGDTANYGYTF. CDR3 DNA: TGTGCCAGCAGCCAAGGAGACACAGCTAACTATGGCTACACCTTC.

The rearrangement joins TRBV28 to TRBJ1-6, with D perhaps TRBD1 (5 bases). Trimming stripped 6 bases from V and 4 bases from J, with 16 bases between. Germline V lookup: CDR1 MDHEN, CDR2 SYDVKM. CDR3 size: 16 residues. The CDR3 protein is CASRGLRTVYNSPLHF. Here the CDR3 DNA reads TGTGCCAGCAGGGGACTAAGGACGGTGTATAATTCACCCCTCCACTTT.

The V and J genes are TRBV5-1 and TRBJ2-5; 9 bases fit TRBD2. Germline V CDR1 and CDR2: SGHRS, YFSETQ. V shed 4 bases, J shed 3 bases, and the junction held 1 base outside the gene matches. The CDR3 length is 13 residues. The CDR3 reads CASSPSGKETQYF. For the CDR3, the DNA is TGCGCCAGCAGCCCTAGCGGGAAAGAGACCCAGTACTTC.

J is TRBJ2-1 and V is TRBV6-6, with 12 positions matching TRBD2. Trimming cost V 5 bases and J 6 bases; bases outside gene matches: 5. The CDR3 length is 15 residues. In germline, CDR1 is MNHNY, CDR2 SVGAGI (reference sequence). The chain's CDR3 is CASSQGLAGFNEQFF. CDR3 nucleotide sequence: TGTGCCAGCAGTCAAGGACTAGCGGGATTCAATGAGCAGTTCTTC.

The chain carries TRBV7-2 and TRBJ2-1; a possible D gene is TRBD1 (5 bases). Germline V lookup: CDR1 SGHTA, CDR2 FQGNSA. The CDR3 runs 15 residues. V lost 5 bases and J lost 5, with 16 bases in between. The CDR3 loop is CASSRVVTDNNEQFF. DNA for the CDR3: TGTGCCAGCAGCCGGGTGGTAACGGACAACAATGAGCAGTTCTTC.